A single sample is the source of the 29 T cell receptor beta chains below, sequenced in a study of neurological immune-mediated disorders. One entry per CDR3 protein results from TCRdb running MiXCR on the 5' RACE reads. The sample carries approximately 82,000 distinct CDR3 sequences, 2.6% recorded once. Material: PBMCs. The receptor source for this set is a woman aged 25 to 39 with multiple sclerosis.

The sample holds many counts of this clonotype. This chain connects TRBV5-1 to TRBJ2-7; tentatively, D is TRBD1 or TRBD2 (6 bases each). This CDR3 contains 14 residues. CDR1 is SGHRS, CDR2 YFSETQ, per germline. V lost 6 bases and J lost 0, with 13 bases in between. CDR3 nucleotide sequence: TGCGCCAGCAACAGGGACTCGAGCTCCTACGAGCAGTACTTC. Translation gives CASNRDSSSYEQYF.

This clonotype was observed many times. CDR3 DNA sequence: TGTGCCAGCAGGGGACTAGCGGGAGGAGGGGAGCAGTACTTC. Translated, it gives CASRGLAGGGEQYF. The chain joins TRBV28 to TRBJ2-7, with 15 bases identical to TRBD2. The CDR3 totals 14 residues. The V gene end was trimmed by 6 bases and the J gene end by 7 bases; junction bases not matched to a gene: 4. Germline CDR1 reads MDHEN; CDR2 reads SYDVKM.

This clonotype was seen repeatedly, ten times or more. The chain is built from TRBV5-1 and TRBJ2-1; a possible D gene is TRBD1 (5 bases). There are 17 residues in the CDR3. V lost 0 bases and J lost 4, with 17 bases in between. Per germline, CDR1 SGHRS and CDR2 YFSETQ. CDR3 loop: CASSLGASGLSYNEQFF. CDR3 sequence (DNA): TGCGCCAGCAGCTTGGGGGCATCAGGGTTATCTTACAATGAGCAGTTCTTC.

To note about this clonotype: One junction end disagrees with the germline gene, perhaps due to a read error. The CDR3 nucleotides are TGTGCCAGCAGCCTTGGGGGTTCAACCCTCAACTTT. It is translated as CASSLGGSTLNF. The chain combines TRBV6-5 with TRBJ1-6; possibly TRBD1 for D (5 bases). Germline V CDR1 and CDR2: MNHEY, SVGAGI. CDR3 size: 12 residues.

This clonotype occurred many times. The chain joins TRBV5-1 to TRBJ2-7; D call uncertain. The CDR3 totals 12 residues. The germline CDR1 and CDR2 sequences are SGHRS and YFSETQ. Between the trimmed V and J ends, which lost 5 bases and 2 bases, there was a span of 8 bases. CDR3 residues: CASSNGPYEQYF. In DNA, the CDR3 is TGCGCCAGCAGTAACGGACCCTACGAGCAGTACTTC.

This clonotype was detected many times. V usage is TRBV5-1 and J usage is TRBJ2-1, with 8 bases aligning to TRBD2. V was clipped by 0 bases and J by 4 bases; unmatched bases: 3. Looked up from germline, CDR1 is SGHRS and CDR2 is YFSETQ. The CDR3 has 15 residues. CDR3 nucleotide sequence: TGCGCCAGCAGCTTGGCCTTAGCGGGATACAATGAGCAGTTCTTC. Encoded protein: CASSLALAGYNEQFF.

This clonotype has a count of ten or more. The rearrangement uses TRBV19 and TRBJ2-2; either TRBD1 or TRBD2 may supply D (5 bases each). The CDR3 contains 14 residues. V lost 7 bases and J lost 4, with 13 bases in between. CDR1 is LNHDA and CDR2 is SQIVND in the germline V gene (reference sequence). The CDR3 loop is CASNQGTSTGELFF. CDR3 DNA sequence: TGTGCCAGTAATCAGGGAACTAGCACCGGGGAGCTGTTTTTT.

On this clonotype: A much larger clone lies a single base off, so this may be a read error. The gene calls are TRBV20-1 and TRBJ2-1; D might be TRBD1 (5 bases). Germline CDR1 DFQATT, CDR2 SNEGSKA (reference sequence). The germline V and J ends were trimmed by 5 bases and 6 bases, with 14 bases remaining between them. The CDR3 loop spans 13 amino acids. CDR3 DNA: TGCAGTGCTCAACTCCAGGGTCTCAATGAGCAGTTCTTC. Protein: CSAQLQGLNEQFF.

This clonotype appeared many times. The chain combines TRBV14 with TRBJ1-1; 7 bases align to TRBD1. Germline V CDR1 and CDR2: SGHDN, FVKESK. The CDR3 is 10 amino acids. V was pared by 9 bases and J by 11 bases, with 6 bases of the junction left unmatched. The CDR3 loop reads CARRQGCAFF. The CDR3 nucleotides are TGTGCCAGGAGACAGGGTTGTGCTTTCTTT.

In its sample, this clonotype was seen many times. The chain carries TRBV6-6 and TRBJ2-1; maybe TRBD2 (5 bases). CDR1 is MNHNY, CDR2 SVGAGI, per germline (reference sequence). The CDR3 is 14 amino acids. V was pared by 6 bases and J by 7 bases, with 16 bases between. CDR3: CASRGLGRINEQFF. As DNA, the CDR3 is TGTGCCAGCAGGGGTCTGGGGAGAATTAATGAGCAGTTCTTC.

Regarding this clonotype: One end of the junction does not line up with germline, which may come from a read error. The rearrangement joins TRBV6-2 or TRBV6-3 to TRBJ2-7, with unresolved D. In germline, CDR1 is MNHEY, CDR2 SVGEGT. The length of the CDR3 is 12 residues. CDR3 in amino acids: CDSSYNRYEQYF. The CDR3, as DNA: TGTGACAGCAGCTATAACCGTTACGAGCAGTACTTC.

The gene calls are TRBV7-9 and TRBJ2-1, with D perhaps TRBD1 or TRBD2 (5 bases each). The CDR3 is 14 residues long. V was clipped by 1 base and J by 8 bases, with 12 bases between them. Germline loops: CDR1 SEHNR, CDR2 FQNEAQ (reference sequence). The CDR3 coding sequence is TGTGCCAGCAGCTTAGTAGGGACGGAGGATGAGCAGTTCTTC. Amino acids: CASSLVGTEDEQFF.

Turning to this clonotype: This may be a read error: a much more frequent sequence differs by one nucleotide. The V gene is TRBV21-1, the J gene TRBJ2-2; TRBD1 is the table's D call and was not checked against the DNA. TRBV21-1 is a documented pseudogene. This CDR3 has 17 residues. CDR3 coding DNA: TGTGCCAACAGCAAACTACAGGGGGTGGGGAACACCGGGGAGCTGTTTTTT. This sequence encodes CANSKLQGVGNTGELFF.

With regard to this clonotype: The conserved phenylalanine or tryptophan normally closing the CDR3 is absent here, so this likely arose from a read error. The limits of the CDR3 on the DNA are not certain, so only TCRdb's listed CDR3 is given. Here the CDR3 reads CASRLGGTQNN. The chain is built from TRBV3-1 and TRBJ1-2; TRBD1, as called in the table, went unchecked against the DNA. The CDR3 is 11 amino acids long, termini counted. Germline V gives CDR1 LGHDT, CDR2 YNNKEL (reference sequence).

This clonotype was detected many times. The chain is built from TRBV10-3 and TRBJ1-1, with TRBD1 as a possible D gene (6 bases). CDR3 size: 15 residues. In germline, CDR1 is ENHRY, CDR2 SYGVKD. V was clipped by 6 bases and J by 1 base, with 15 bases between them. Written as DNA, the CDR3 is TGTGCCATCAGAAAGGGGGGGGCCGCGAACACTGAAGCTTTCTTT. It translates to CAIRKGGAANTEAFF.

At least ten counts were recorded for this clonotype. The CDR3 DNA reads as TGTGCCATCACAGGGGACACCGCCGGGGAATGGTATGGCTACACCTTC. Protein sequence: CAITGDTAGEWYGYTF. V and J are TRBV10-3 and TRBJ1-2; D is perhaps TRBD1 (6 bases). CDR3 length equals 16 residues. From germline, CDR1 is ENHRY and CDR2 SYGVKD. The V end lost 7 bases, the J end lost 5 bases, and 23 bases lay between the germline ends.

This clonotype has ten or more counts. The chain recombines TRBV20-1 with TRBJ2-1, with TRBD2 matching over 13 bases. V dropped 3 bases and J dropped 7; count of bases not matched to a gene: 6. The CDR3 is 15 residues long. Germline-derived CDR1 and CDR2 are DFQATT and SNEGSKA (reference sequence). The CDR3 DNA sequence: TGCAGTGCTAGGGTACTAGCGGGAGGGCTGAATGAGCAGTTCTTC. Residues: CSARVLAGGLNEQFF.

This clonotype occurred many times. The CDR3 loop is CASNPRGADTGELFF. The CDR3 DNA follows: TGTGCCAGCAACCCCCGGGGGGCGGACACCGGGGAGCTGTTTTTT. The chain combines TRBV2 with TRBJ2-2; the D gene is possibly TRBD2 (7 bases). V gave up 7 bases and J gave up 3 bases, with 15 bases separating them. The CDR3 consists of 15 residues. The germline gives CDR1 SNHLY, CDR2 FYNNEI.

This clonotype was picked up many times. V usage is TRBV12-3 or TRBV12-4 and J usage is TRBJ2-6, with TRBD2 as a possible D gene (6 bases). The V and J ends lost 6 bases and 0 bases respectively, with 12 bases between them. The CDR3 extends over 16 amino acids. CDR3 sequence reads: CASRGGLNSGANVLTF. The CDR3 DNA reads as TGTGCCAGCAGGGGGGGACTGAACTCTGGGGCCAACGTCCTGACTTTC.

There are many counts of this clonotype. The chain joins TRBV6-2 or TRBV6-3 to TRBJ1-1, with D unclear. Germline V gene data show CDR1 as MNHEY and CDR2 as SVGEGT. The CDR3 is 15 residues long. V was trimmed by 4 bases and J by 0 bases, leaving 12 bases between them. CDR3 sequence (DNA): TGTGCCAGCAGTTTGCAGTCCCCTTTGAACACTGAAGCTTTCTTT. Encoded protein: CASSLQSPLNTEAFF.

This clonotype showed up many times. The V gene is TRBV5-1, the J gene TRBJ1-4; TRBD1 might be the D (5 bases). This CDR3 spans 14 amino acids. CDR1 and CDR2 (germline): SGHRS, YFSETQ. V was cut by 0 bases and J by 7 bases, with 10 bases left in between. CDR3 nucleotides: TGCGCCAGCAGCTTGGAGAGGGGAGGTGAAAAACTGTTTTTT. Translating it yields CASSLERGGEKLFF. Based on the CDR3 plus reference TRBV5-1 and TRBJ1-4, the full variable domain is KAGVTQTPRYLIKTRGQQVTLSCSPISGHRSVSWYQQTPGQGLQFLFEYFSETQRNKGNFPGRFSGRQFSNSRSEMNVSTLELGDSALYLCASSLERGGEKLFFGSGTQLSVL.

This clonotype appeared many times. The chain joins TRBV7-6 to TRBJ2-1; unclear D gene. This CDR3 region has 13 residues. Between the trimmed V and J ends, which lost 4 bases and 8 bases, there was a span of 12 bases. Germline CDR1 SGHVS, CDR2 FNYEAQ. For the CDR3, the DNA is TGTGCCAGCAGCTCACTATTGCTCGATGAGCAGTTCTTC. Translated, it gives CASSSLLLDEQFF.

This clonotype appeared many times. The V and J genes are TRBV4-3 and TRBJ1-1; the D is unclear. The germline V gene encodes CDR1 LGHNA and CDR2 YSLEER. V was trimmed by 0 bases and J by 1 base, leaving 9 bases between them. The CDR3 loop spans 15 amino acids. This CDR3 reads CASSQDGTGNTEAFF. For the CDR3, the DNA is TGCGCCAGCAGCCAAGATGGAACGGGGAACACTGAAGCTTTCTTT.

This clonotype was detected ten times or more. The chain combines TRBV12-3 or TRBV12-4 with TRBJ2-5; 10 bases agree with TRBD1. The CDR3 has 15 amino acids. The V gene end was trimmed by 1 base and the J gene end by 5 bases; junction bases not matched to a gene: 4. CDR3 loop: CASSLGGTGEETQYF. As DNA, the CDR3 is TGTGCCAGCAGTTTAGGGGGGACAGGGGAGGAGACCCAGTACTTC.

This clonotype has at least ten counts. The rearrangement links TRBV29-1 to TRBJ1-5, with D tentatively TRBD1 (5 bases). Deletions cut 8 bases from V and 12 bases from J, with 20 bases between. CDR1 and CDR2 from the germline V gene are SQVTM and ANQGSEA. The CDR3 spans 12 residues. The CDR3 spells CSWGREMLLQHF. CDR3 DNA: TGCAGCTGGGGACGGGAGATGCTTCTCCAGCATTTT.

This clonotype was found many times. The genes are TRBV7-2 and TRBJ2-1, with TRBD2 matching 15 bases. The CDR3 contains 17 residues. The germline V gene encodes CDR1 SGHTA and CDR2 FQGNSA. The ends lost 5 bases at V and 13 bases at J; junction bases unmatched: 15. The CDR3 sequence: CASSARWTSGGVGYQFF. The CDR3 DNA sequence: TGTGCCAGCAGCGCGAGATGGACTAGCGGGGGGGTAGGATATCAGTTCTTC.

This clonotype was observed at least ten times. The chain uses TRBV9 and TRBJ1-6; D is unresolved. V was cut by 0 bases and J by 8 bases, with 12 bases left in between. This CDR3 region has 15 residues. Germline-derived CDR1 and CDR2 are SGDLS and YYNGEE. The chain's CDR3 is CASSVDSRGHSPLHF. The CDR3 coding sequence is TGTGCCAGCAGCGTAGATAGCCGGGGTCATTCACCCCTCCACTTT. The complete variable domain, with remaining parts taken from reference TRBV9 and TRBJ1-6, reads DSGVTQTPKHLITATGQRVTLRCSPRSGDLSVYWYQQSLDQGLQFLIQYYNGEERAKGNILERFSAQQFPDLHSELNLSSLELGDSALYFCASSVDSRGHSPLHFGNGTRLTVT.

At least ten counts were recorded for this clonotype. The DNA is omitted, as the CDR3 cannot be located on it reliably, and the CDR3 follows TCRdb's listing. The rearrangement links TRBV28 to TRBJ2-7; the table's TRBD2 call for D was not verified on the DNA. The germline CDR1 and CDR2 sequences are MDHEN and SYDVKM. From its first to its last residue, the CDR3 has 14 amino acids. CDR3 residues: CASSSWGSGSRRYF.

This clonotype was seen at least ten times. The chain employs TRBV5-1 and TRBJ2-1, with 12 positions matching TRBD2. In germline, CDR1 is SGHRS, CDR2 YFSETQ. The J segment lost 8 bases and the V segment lost 3 bases, leaving 9 bases of the junction unmatched. CDR3 length equals 16 residues. The CDR3 loop is CASSSVLAGGPDEQFF. DNA for the CDR3: TGCGCCAGCAGCTCGGTCCTAGCGGGAGGGCCGGATGAGCAGTTCTTC. Combining the CDR3 with reference TRBV5-1 and TRBJ2-1 gives the whole variable domain KAGVTQTPRYLIKTRGQQVTLSCSPISGHRSVSWYQQTPGQGLQFLFEYFSETQRNKGNFPGRFSGRQFSNSRSEMNVSTLELGDSALYLCASSSVLAGGPDEQFFGPGTRLTVL.